Listed here is a single TCR beta chain. The sample is drawn from a study of type 1 regulatory T cells. Study in general: An in vitro protocol generated T-allo10, a Tr1-enriched, alloantigen-specific CD4 T cell product.

The CDR3 is 17 amino acids. V trimming: 0 bases; J trimming: 9 bases; junction bases outside the gene matches: 10. Germline-derived CDR1 and CDR2 are SEHNR and FQNEAQ (reference sequence). TCRdb re-derived calls from the reads in MiXCR, one entry per CDR3 protein. The repertoire holds over 90,000 distinct CDR3 sequences, with around 30% as singletons. This sequence joins TRBV7-9 and TRBJ2-3, with 12 bases lining up with TRBD2. The sequenced sample was CD4+ T cells, either the whole sample or a sorted fraction (not recorded which). This sequence was found in a human donor in good health. CDR3 DNA sequence: TGTGCCAGCAGCTTAGCACCGGGACTAGCGGGCCACGACACGCAGTATTTT. This gives the protein CASSLAPGLAGHDTQYF.